This entry concerns a single T cell receptor beta chain. This specimen belongs to a study of blood T cell repertoires in COVID-19. Across the study: The origin of the acute and convalescent COVID-19 samples was the United States, Italy and Spain.

This CDR3 is 14 amino acids long. Data came from immunoSEQ multiplex PCR; TCRdb stores just in-frame clones and leaves some out. The repertoire holds more than 150,000 clones, with more than 80% as singletons. The receptor was derived from a woman older than 75 with COVID-19, enrolled during active disease. This chain connects TRBV21-1 to TRBJ1-5; the D call TRBD1 from the table was never checked on the DNA. The assigned J gene may be wrong: the sequence end matches TRBJ2-3 better. TRBV21-1 is described as a pseudogene. Material: peripheral blood. Here the CDR3 reads CASSKDRGHQPQYF. The CDR3 coding sequence is TGTGCCAGCAGCAAAGACAGGGGCCATCAGCCCCAGTATTTT.